Given below is one T cell receptor beta chain in context. Its antigen is currently unknown. One end of the junction does not line up with germline, which may come from a read error. These data are taken from a study of blood T cells in healthy people across ages. For the study at large: About one barcoded beta molecule per two T cells was the capture yield of template switching.

Study results and limitations: There was a strong correlation between TCR beta diversity and naive T cell percentage. Observed TCR beta diversity per million T cells went down as age went up. This fall followed a roughly linear course with age.

The CDR3 runs to 12 residues. CDR1 and CDR2 (germline): SGHRS, YFSETQ. Primers used in a second PCR of about 7 to 11 cycles were a sample-barcoded 5' primer and a J-beta primer mix. TCRdb processed the 5' RACE reads anew with MiXCR; each CDR3 protein has one entry. This sample has roughly 1.9 million distinct CDR3 sequences, with roughly 43% found just once. The receptor was isolated from a human donor in good health. The sample taken for sequencing was blood. V gene TRBV5-1 combines with J gene TRBJ2-7; D is tentatively TRBD1 or TRBD2 (5 bases each). CDR3 DNA sequence: TGCGCCAGCAGCTTGGCGGGGCACGAGCGGTACTTC. Residues: CASSLAGHERYF.